This is a list of T cell receptor beta chains from one sample in a study of low-dose radiotherapy and immunotherapy resistance in tumors. TCRdb recomputed calls from the reads with MiXCR, one row per CDR3 protein. The sample consists of 59,000 or so distinct CDR3 sequences, 26% of them appearing once. The sample consisted of PBMCs, taken before treatment. The receptors stem from a male donor with rectosigmoid adenocarcinoma. The CDR3 runs from the conserved cysteine through the conserved F or W. A D gene is named only where the DNA matches it firmly. Where a row states a size, it is once, few, many or the class of an expanded clone; other rows omit it.

>TRBJ2-6|NA|many|TRBV12-3/TRBV12-4
TGTGCCAGCAGTTTGAGGGGAACCGGGGCCAACGTCCTGACTTTC
CASSLRGTGANVLTF
>TRBJ2-1|TRBD2|many|TRBV24-1
TGTGCCACCAGTTTAGGGGGCGGGAGGGCCGGCTACAATGAGCAGTTCTTC
CATSLGGGRAGYNEQFF
>TRBJ2-1|NA|many|TRBV28
TGTGCCAGCAGTTTGGGTCCCGTTTACAATGAGCAGTTCTTC
CASSLGPVYNEQFF
>TRBJ2-3|NA|many|TRBV28
TGTGCCAGCAGCGTAGTGACAGATACGCAGTATTTT
CASSVVTDTQYF
>TRBJ2-7|TRBD1|many|TRBV13
TGTGCCAGCAGCTTAGCCAGGTGGGGACAGGGAACCTACGAGCAGTACTTC
CASSLARWGQGTYEQYF
>TRBJ2-7|NA|NA|TRBV28
TGTGCCAGCAAGGTTAGCGGCTACGAGCAGTACTTC
CASKVSGYEQYF
>TRBJ2-3|TRBD2|many|TRBV7-2
TGTGCCAGCAGCTGGGAGGGAGGTCCGTCAGATACGCAGTATTTT
CASSWEGGPSDTQYF
>TRBJ1-5|TRBD1|NA|TRBV5-3
TGTGCCAGCAGCTTGGCAGGGGGCGGGGGTCAGCCCCAGCATTTT
CASSLAGGGGQPQHF
>TRBJ2-7|NA|many|TRBV5-1
TGCGCCAGCAGCTTGGACAGTTACTACGAGCAGTACTTC
CASSLDSYYEQYF
>TRBJ2-7|NA|NA|TRBV27
TGTGCCAGCAGTCTGGAACCGGGACGGGGTAGCGACGAGCAGTACTTC
CASSLEPGRGSDEQYF
>TRBJ1-1|NA|many|TRBV2
TGTGCCAGCAGTGAAGTCTCCGCCGGAGTGCTGAACACTGAAGCTTTCTTT
CASSEVSAGVLNTEAFF
>TRBJ2-1|TRBD1|many|TRBV10-3
TGTGCCATCAGTGCGGAACTCCGGACAGGCGGCAATGAGCAGTTCTTC
CAISAELRTGGNEQFF
>TRBJ2-6|TRBD1|NA|TRBV19
TGTGCCGTTCAACAGGGGGCCGGGGCCAACGTCCTGACTTTC
CAVQQGAGANVLTF
>TRBJ1-1|NA|NA|TRBV18
TGTGCCAGCTCACCACCATCCCAAGCAGAAGCTTTCTTT
CASSPPSQAEAFF
>TRBJ2-1|NA|few|TRBV5-1
TGCGCCAGCAGCTTCTCCCGGGACGGGGATGAGCAGTTCTTC
CASSFSRDGDEQFF
>TRBJ2-7|NA|many|TRBV20-1
TGCAGTGCCCCATTCGGGGGCCTCTACGAGCAGTACTTC
CSAPFGGLYEQYF
>TRBJ2-5|NA|many|TRBV6-1
TGTGCCAGCACCAGACTGCGCCAAGAGACCCAGTACTTC
CASTRLRQETQYF
>TRBJ1-5|NA|many|TRBV5-1
TGCGCCAGCAGCACTGGGACGCCCGATCAGCCCCAGCATTTT
CASSTGTPDQPQHF
>TRBJ2-1|NA|many|TRBV11-1
TGTGCCAGCAGGAAAGAGAGCTCCTACAATGAGCAGTTCTTC
CASRKESSYNEQFF
>TRBJ1-2|NA|NA|TRBV7-8
TGTGCCAGCAGCTCAACTACCGGGGCGTCCGGCTATGGCTACACCTTC
CASSSTTGASGYGYTF
>TRBJ2-3|TRBD2|many|TRBV28
TGTGCCAGCAGTTGGGTACAGGGGTCAGGGCCTAGCGGGAGAGGTACAGATACGCAGTATTTT
CASSWVQGSGPSGRGTDTQYF
>TRBJ2-1|TRBD2|NA|TRBV11-2
TGTGCCAGCAGCAGTAGCGGGAGGTACAATGAGCGGTTCTTC
CASSSSGRYNERFF